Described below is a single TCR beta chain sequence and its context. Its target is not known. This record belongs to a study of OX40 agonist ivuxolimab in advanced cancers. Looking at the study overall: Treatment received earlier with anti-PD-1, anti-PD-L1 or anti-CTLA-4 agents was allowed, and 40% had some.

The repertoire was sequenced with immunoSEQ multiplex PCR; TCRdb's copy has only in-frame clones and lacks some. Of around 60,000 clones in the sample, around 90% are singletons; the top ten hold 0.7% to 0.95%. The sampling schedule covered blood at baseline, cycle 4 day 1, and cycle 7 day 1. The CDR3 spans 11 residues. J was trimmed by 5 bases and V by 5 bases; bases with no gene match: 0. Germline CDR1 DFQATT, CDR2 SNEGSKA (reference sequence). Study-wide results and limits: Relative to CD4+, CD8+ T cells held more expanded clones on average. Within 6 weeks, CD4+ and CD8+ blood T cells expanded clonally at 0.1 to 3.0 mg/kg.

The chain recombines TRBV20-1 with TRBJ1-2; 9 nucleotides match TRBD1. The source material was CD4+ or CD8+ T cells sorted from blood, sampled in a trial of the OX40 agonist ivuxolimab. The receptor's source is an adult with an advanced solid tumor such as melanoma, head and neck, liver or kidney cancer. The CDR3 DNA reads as TGCAGTGCTGGGACAGGGTATGGCTACACCTTC. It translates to CSAGTGYGYTF.